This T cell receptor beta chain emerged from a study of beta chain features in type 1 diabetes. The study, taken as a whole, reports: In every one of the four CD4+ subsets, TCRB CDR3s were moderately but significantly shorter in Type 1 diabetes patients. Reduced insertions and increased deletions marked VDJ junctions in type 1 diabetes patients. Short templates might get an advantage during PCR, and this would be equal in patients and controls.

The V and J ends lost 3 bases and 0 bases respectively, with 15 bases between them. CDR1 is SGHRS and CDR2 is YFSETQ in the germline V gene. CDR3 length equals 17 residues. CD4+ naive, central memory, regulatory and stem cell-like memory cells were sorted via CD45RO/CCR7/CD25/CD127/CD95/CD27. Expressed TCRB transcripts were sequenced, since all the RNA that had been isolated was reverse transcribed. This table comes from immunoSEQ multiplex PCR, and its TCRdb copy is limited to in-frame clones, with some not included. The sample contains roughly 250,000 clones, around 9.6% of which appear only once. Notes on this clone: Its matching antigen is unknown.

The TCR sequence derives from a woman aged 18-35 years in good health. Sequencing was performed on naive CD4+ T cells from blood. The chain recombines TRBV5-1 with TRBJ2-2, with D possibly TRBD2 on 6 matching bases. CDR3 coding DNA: TGCGCCAGCAGCTCTCGCCCCGGGACTCCGAACACCGGGGAGCTGTTTTTT. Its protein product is CASSSRPGTPNTGELFF.